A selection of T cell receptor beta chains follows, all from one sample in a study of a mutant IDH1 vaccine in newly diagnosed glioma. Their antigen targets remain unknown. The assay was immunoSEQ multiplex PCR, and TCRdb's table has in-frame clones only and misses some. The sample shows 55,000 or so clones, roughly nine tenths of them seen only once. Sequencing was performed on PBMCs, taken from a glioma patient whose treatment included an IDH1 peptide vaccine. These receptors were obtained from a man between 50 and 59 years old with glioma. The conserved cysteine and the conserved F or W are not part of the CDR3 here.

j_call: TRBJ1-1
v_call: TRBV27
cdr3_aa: ASWSTGQDTEAF

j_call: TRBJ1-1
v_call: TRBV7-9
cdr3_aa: ASSLGLGPNTEAF

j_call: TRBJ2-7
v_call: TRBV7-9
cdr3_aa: ASSLVLAGAYEQY

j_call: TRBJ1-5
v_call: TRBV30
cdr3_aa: AWSTGQGSQPQH

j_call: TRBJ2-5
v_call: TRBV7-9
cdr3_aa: ASSQVTARNQTQY

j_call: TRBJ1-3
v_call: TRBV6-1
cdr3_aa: ASSERGDRVAYGNTIY

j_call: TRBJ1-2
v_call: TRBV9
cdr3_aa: ASSAGRPAIGYT

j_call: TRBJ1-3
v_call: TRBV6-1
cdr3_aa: ASATFLSGNTIY

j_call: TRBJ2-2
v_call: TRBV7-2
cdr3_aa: ASSPPGTRRTGELF

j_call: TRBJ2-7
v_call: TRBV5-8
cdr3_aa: ASSLRGAGREQY

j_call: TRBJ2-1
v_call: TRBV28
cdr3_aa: ASRGWGGRSYNEQF

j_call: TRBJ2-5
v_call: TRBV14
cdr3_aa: ASSQDRTGPRKTQY

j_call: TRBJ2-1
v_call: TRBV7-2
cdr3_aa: ASSLRTHRSAPEQF

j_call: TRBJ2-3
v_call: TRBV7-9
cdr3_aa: ALEAASGRADTQY

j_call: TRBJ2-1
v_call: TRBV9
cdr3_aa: ASSVVGGGQGANEQF

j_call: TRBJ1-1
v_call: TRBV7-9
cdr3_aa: ASSLGTWGGGAF

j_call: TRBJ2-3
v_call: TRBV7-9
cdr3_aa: ASSLSLAGGSTDTQY

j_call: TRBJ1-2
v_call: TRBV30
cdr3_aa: AWTEKPREGTV

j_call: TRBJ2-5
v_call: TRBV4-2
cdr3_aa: ASKTDRGQETQY

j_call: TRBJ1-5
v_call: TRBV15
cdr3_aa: ATSRDLQPQH

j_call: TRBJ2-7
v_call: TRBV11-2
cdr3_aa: ASSPGLASPEQY

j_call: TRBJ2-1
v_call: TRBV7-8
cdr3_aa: ASSLAASYNEQF

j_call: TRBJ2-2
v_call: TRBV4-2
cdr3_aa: ASSQDTGGGTGELF

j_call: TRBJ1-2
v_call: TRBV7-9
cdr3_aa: ASSLGGQNYGYT

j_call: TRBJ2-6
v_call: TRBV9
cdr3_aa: ASSPSGSGANVLT

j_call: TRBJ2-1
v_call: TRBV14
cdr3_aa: ASSQAPLTYNEQF

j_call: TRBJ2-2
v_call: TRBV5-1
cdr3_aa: ASRRLAAPGGELF

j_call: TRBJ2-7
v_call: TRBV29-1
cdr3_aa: SVLRQGANYEQY

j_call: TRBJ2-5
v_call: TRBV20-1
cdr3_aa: SAVKEVQY

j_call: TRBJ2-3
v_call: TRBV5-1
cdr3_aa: ASSLVRTGDTDTQY

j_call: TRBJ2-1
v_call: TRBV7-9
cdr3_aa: ASSKGADYNEQF